This T cell receptor beta chain appears in the sequencing data of a study of T cells in Graves' hyperthyroidism and ophthalmopathy. Study conclusions and caveats: The authors' 13 V-J model separated ophthalmopathy from stable hyperthyroidism. Model-based prediction identified ophthalmopathy a median about 7 months prior to its onset.

The V and J ends lost 0 bases and 5 bases respectively, with 8 bases between them. CDR1 SGHRS and CDR2 YFSETQ come from the germline V gene. The CDR3 sequence is 13 residues long. The CDR3 regions of TCR beta were amplified from RNA transcripts. HTBI primers were employed in a first-round RT-PCR of the TCR CDR3. TCRdb reprocessed the multiplex PCR reads with MiXCR, giving one entry per CDR3 protein. This table holds over 200,000 distinct CDR3 sequences, around 20% found once. Hyperthyroidism, newly diagnosed and lasting under 2 months, affected patients aged 18 to 65. Extraction of PBMCs used roughly 10 ml of fresh peripheral blood. Turning to this clonotype: Its antigen is unidentified.

The sequenced sample consisted of blood. This rearrangement joins TRBV5-1 to TRBJ2-5; possibly TRBD2 for D (5 bases). This clonotype was sampled from a man aged 35-49 years with Graves' hyperthyroidism. The CDR3 DNA follows: TGCGCCAGCAGCTTGGCCCGCGGGGAGACCCAGTACTTC. Translating it yields CASSLARGETQYF.